The 5 T cell receptor beta chains given below trace back to one sample, sequenced in a study of control samples from healthy donors and cancer patients. TCRdb's table, derived via immunoSEQ multiplex PCR, lists solely in-frame clones and lacks some. The sample holds 100,000 or so clones, 85% to 90% seen once. Sample: blood. The receptors were gathered from a woman in her fifties or sixties in good health.

As DNA, the CDR3 is TGTGCCAGCAGTTTATACCGCGTCACTAGCACAGATACGCAGTATTTT. It specifies CASSLYRVTSTDTQYF. The chain carries TRBV28 and TRBJ2-3; D is unresolved. This CDR3 has 16 residues. The V end lost 1 base, the J end lost 0 bases, and 11 bases lay between the germline ends. CDR1 MDHEN and CDR2 SYDVKM come from the germline V gene.

This chain uses TRBV3-1 (or the pseudogene TRBV3-2) with TRBJ1-2, with 7 bases that match TRBD1. From germline, CDR1 is LGHDT and CDR2 YNNKEL (reference sequence). Trimming cost V 5 bases and J 4 bases; bases outside gene matches: 7. CDR3 length equals 14 residues. CDR3 in DNA: TGTGCCAGCAGCTTGCTGGACAGGTCCTATGGCTACACCTTC. This sequence encodes CASSLLDRSYGYTF.

This rearrangement joins TRBV2 to TRBJ1-3; 7 nucleotides line up with TRBD1. The trim removed 5 bases at V and 0 bases at J, leaving 4 bases unmatched. CDR1 SNHLY and CDR2 FYNNEI come from the germline V gene. The CDR3 sequence is 15 residues long. CDR3 bases: TGTGCCAGCAGTCGGGACAGAACCTCTGGAAACACCATATATTTT. Translation gives CASSRDRTSGNTIYF.

Regarding this clone: Relative to the germline gene, one junction end is altered; a read error may explain this. This chain connects TRBV19 to TRBJ2-1; 16 bases agree with TRBD2. The germline V gene encodes CDR1 LNHDA and CDR2 SQIVND (reference sequence). CDR3 size: 17 residues. In nucleotides, the CDR3 is TGTGCCAGTAGTATTAGACCCCTTGGGACTAGCGGGGGGGCCTTGGTCTTC. It specifies CASSIRPLGTSGGALVF. The complete variable domain, with remaining parts taken from reference TRBV19 and TRBJ2-1, reads DGGITQSPKYLFRKEGQNVTLSCEQNLNHDAMYWYRQDPGQGLRLIYYSQIVNDFQKGDIAEGYSVSREKKESFPLTVTSAQKNPTAFYLCASSIRPLGTSGGALVFGPGTRLTVL.

This clone was seen just once. This specimen includes other DNA sequences encoding the same CDR3. The chain joins TRBV7-9 to TRBJ2-7; D is unresolved. Trimming removed 3 bases from V and 6 bases from J, with 9 bases in between. CDR3 length: 12 residues. Germline assignment: CDR1 SEHNR and CDR2 FQNEAQ (reference sequence). The CDR3 region has the DNA TGTGCCAGCAGCTTCTTAGGCGCCGAGCAGTACTTC. As protein: CASSFLGAEQYF.